The next 32 T cell receptor beta chains were all read from a single sample in a study of shared clonotypes between healthy human individuals. The data were produced by immunoSEQ multiplex PCR, yet TCRdb's version contains in-frame clones alone and is incomplete. The repertoire holds about 2.1 million clones, with roughly 95% as singletons. CD45RO-negative, CCR7-selected cells formed the naive CD8 fraction, which excluded terminally differentiated effector memory CD45RA+ cells. Sequenced input: naive CD8+ T cells from PBMCs. The receptors shown here come from a man younger than 30 in good health. Some clones in this sample may be carry-over from other donors' samples.

This rearrangement joins TRBV5-6 to TRBJ2-2; weak D call: TRBD1 (6 bases). The CDR3 length is 16 residues. V was cut by 1 base and J by 10 bases, with 20 bases left in between. CDR1 and CDR2 (germline): SGHDT, YYEEEE. This CDR3 is CASSLYQGMHIVELFF. The CDR3 nucleotides are TGTGCCAGCAGCTTGTATCAGGGGATGCATATCGTGGAGCTGTTTTTT.

The table lists this clone with a count of one. V usage is TRBV4-3 and J usage is TRBJ1-2, with a weak D call TRBD1 (5 bases). CDR1 is LGHNA and CDR2 is YSLEER in the germline V gene. The CDR3 extends over 16 amino acids. The V and J ends lost 0 bases and 0 bases respectively, with 11 bases between them. CDR3 loop: CASSQDWGFTNYGYTF. The DNA of the CDR3 is TGCGCCAGCAGCCAAGATTGGGGGTTCACTAACTATGGCTACACCTTC.

This clone was observed a single time. This rearrangement joins TRBV11-2 to TRBJ1-2; tentatively, D is TRBD1 (5 bases). V was shortened by 5 bases and J by 5 bases, with 21 bases between the two germline ends. Germline lookup yields CDR1 SGHAT and CDR2 FQNNGV. This CDR3 has 16 residues. The chain's CDR3 is CASSPMVGTALYGYTF. The CDR3 nucleotides read TGTGCCAGCAGCCCGATGGTCGGGACGGCCCTATATGGCTACACCTTC.

This clone was found once. The chain links TRBV30 to TRBJ1-1; D ambiguous. V was shortened by 7 bases and J by 0 bases, with 6 bases between the two germline ends. The CDR3 has 11 residues. CDR1 is GTSNPN and CDR2 is SVGIG in the germline V gene (reference sequence). CDR3 DNA sequence: TGTGCCTCCGGTATGAACACTGAAGCTTTCTTT. Translated, it gives CASGMNTEAFF.

J is TRBJ2-7 and V is TRBV7-6; a possible D gene is TRBD1 (5 bases). CDR1 and CDR2 from the germline V gene are SGHVS and FNYEAQ. V lost 2 bases and J lost 7, with 12 bases in between. The CDR3 covers 13 residues. This chain's CDR3 is CASSLSQGREQYF. CDR3 DNA: TGTGCCAGCAGCTTAAGTCAGGGCCGAGAGCAGTACTTC. Drawing the rest from reference TRBV7-6 and TRBJ2-7, the complete variable domain is GAGVSQSPRYKVTKRGQDVALRCDPISGHVSLYWYRQALGQGPEFLTYFNYEAQQDKSGLPNDRFSAERPEGSISTLTIQRTEQRDSAMYRCASSLSQGREQYFGPGTRLTVT.

This chain connects TRBV7-9 to TRBJ1-2; possibly TRBD1 for D (5 bases). With 2 bases removed from V and 3 bases from J, the gap between germline ends came to 16 bases. CDR3 length: 16 residues. Germline values: CDR1 SEHNR, CDR2 FQNEAQ (reference sequence). The DNA for the CDR3 is TGTGCCAGCAGCTTACATGGGACCCAGCGGCACTATGGCTACACCTTC. Encoded protein: CASSLHGTQRHYGYTF.

The J gene is TRBJ2-5, the V gene TRBV29-1, with D possibly being TRBD1 (5 bases). The CDR3 totals 13 residues. The V gene's germline CDR1 is SQVTM and CDR2 ANQGSEA. Trimming took 7 bases from V and 0 from J, leaving 12 bases between them. The CDR3 reads CSGILGDQETQYF. The CDR3 DNA reads as TGCAGCGGCATCCTAGGGGACCAAGAGACCCAGTACTTC.

This chain joins TRBV4-1 and TRBJ2-7; a weak D match, TRBD1 (5 bases). The V end was cut by 1 base, the J end by 0 bases, with 10 bases between. CDR3 length: 15 amino acids. The germline CDR1 and CDR2 sequences are MGHRA and YSYEKL. In DNA, the CDR3 is TGCGCCAGCAGCCAAGGGGGCCATAGCTCCTACGAGCAGTACTTC. Translated: CASSQGGHSSYEQYF.

On this clone itself: Other DNA sequences of this sample code for an identical CDR3. The chain uses TRBV27 and TRBJ1-5; no clear D. V lost 2 bases and J 6 bases, leaving 5 bases between the germline ends. Germline CDR1 reads MNHEY; CDR2 reads SMNVEV (reference sequence). The CDR3 consists of 12 residues. The CDR3 sequence is CASSLIGQPQHF. The CDR3 nucleotides read TGTGCCAGCAGTTTAATAGGTCAGCCCCAGCATTTT.

V usage is TRBV4-1 and J usage is TRBJ2-7, with TRBD2 matching 13 bases. CDR1 is MGHRA, CDR2 YSYEKL, per germline. The junction had 3 bases not matched to a gene; V was cut back by 2 bases and J by 2 bases. CDR3 size: 16 residues. CDR3 nucleotides: TGCGCCAGCAGCCAAACTAGCGGGAGGGCCCCCTACGAGCAGTACTTC. Protein product: CASSQTSGRAPYEQYF.

The J gene is TRBJ2-3, the V gene TRBV28; no definite D call. Germline loops: CDR1 MDHEN, CDR2 SYDVKM. V was cut by 6 bases and J by 4 bases, with 11 bases left in between. CDR3 size: 13 residues. This CDR3 reads CASREDRADTQYF. In nucleotides, the CDR3 is TGTGCCAGCAGAGAGGATCGCGCAGATACGCAGTATTTT.

V usage is TRBV7-8 and J usage is TRBJ2-3, with TRBD1 matching over 8 bases. The germline V gene encodes CDR1 SGHVS and CDR2 FQNEAQ. The CDR3 covers 15 residues. V was clipped by 4 bases and J by 4 bases; unmatched bases: 7. CDR3 bases: TGTGCCAGCAGCTCCCGGACAGGGCTCTCAGATACGCAGTATTTT. Protein: CASSSRTGLSDTQYF.

The gene calls are TRBV6-5 and TRBJ2-7; 8 bases agree with TRBD1. The CDR3 loop spans 16 amino acids. Germline assignment: CDR1 MNHEY and CDR2 SVGAGI. J was trimmed by 3 bases and V by 2 bases; bases with no gene match: 9. In nucleotides, the CDR3 is TGTGCCAGCAGTTACACACTTCTGGGACAGGACTACGAGCAGTACTTC. Protein: CASSYTLLGQDYEQYF.

CDR3 region: CASSYFREAETQYF. Written as DNA, the CDR3 is TGTGCCAGCAGTTATTTCCGGGAGGCGGAGACCCAGTACTTC. The chain has TRBV27 and TRBJ2-5; TRBD2 agrees at 7 bases. Germline V CDR1 and CDR2: MNHEY, SMNVEV (reference sequence). The V segment lost 4 bases and the J segment 5 bases; nucleotides outside the gene matches: 7. The CDR3 covers 14 residues.

This clone was seen a single time. A read error may be the cause here, since a much bigger clone is one base away. This CDR3 is also generated by other DNA sequences in the sample. The chain links TRBV7-2 to TRBJ2-7; no reliable D call. V gave up 5 bases and J gave up 2 bases, with 4 bases separating them. From germline, CDR1 is SGHTA and CDR2 FQGNSA. The CDR3 contains 11 residues. CDR3 in DNA: TGTGCCAGCAGCCCCCCCTACGAGCAGTACTTC. It encodes CASSPPYEQYF.

The chain carries TRBV11-3 and TRBJ2-1, with D unclear. CDR1 and CDR2 (germline): SGHNT, YENEEA. The V end was cut by 2 bases, the J end by 8 bases, with 7 bases between. This CDR3 is 12 amino acids long. The DNA for the CDR3 is TGTGCCAGCAGCTTAAGCCGGGATGAGCAGTTCTTC. It specifies CASSLSRDEQFF.

The chain carries TRBV7-9 and TRBJ2-7, with D tentatively TRBD1 or TRBD2 (5 bases each). Deletions cut 6 bases from V and 2 bases from J, with 14 bases between. The CDR3 loop spans 14 amino acids. CDR1 is SEHNR, CDR2 FQNEAQ, per germline (reference sequence). CDR3 nucleotide sequence: TGTGCCAGCAGTTTCCGGGACGGCCCCTACGAGCAGTACTTC. It translates to CASSFRDGPYEQYF.

The V and J genes are TRBV27 and TRBJ2-1; D gene ambiguous. Per the germline V gene, CDR1 is MNHEY and CDR2 is SMNVEV (reference sequence). V was clipped by 4 bases and J by 4 bases, with 11 bases between them. The CDR3 runs 14 residues. CDR3 protein: CASSSRVKYNEQFF. As DNA, the CDR3 is TGTGCCAGCAGTTCGAGAGTGAAGTACAATGAGCAGTTCTTC.

V gene TRBV6-1 combines with J gene TRBJ2-1; TRBD1 or TRBD2 may be the D gene (5 bases each). The CDR3 spans 15 residues. The V end lost 2 bases, the J end lost 2 bases, and 10 bases lay between the germline ends. CDR1 is MNHNS and CDR2 is SASEGT in the germline V gene. CDR3 sequence: CASSERWDPYNEQFF. The DNA of the CDR3 is TGTGCCAGCAGTGAAAGATGGGACCCCTACAATGAGCAGTTCTTC.

This clone was recorded once. This chain joins TRBV5-1 and TRBJ2-3; TRBD2 agrees at 10 bases. The CDR3 has 15 residues. With 3 bases clipped from V and 2 bases from J, the junction kept 3 bases outside the gene matches. Germline V gene data show CDR1 as SGHRS and CDR2 as YFSETQ. Here the CDR3 reads CASSWTSGHTDTQYF. The CDR3 nucleotides are TGCGCCAGCAGCTGGACTAGCGGACACACAGATACGCAGTATTTT.

This chain connects TRBV9 to TRBJ1-2, with D tentatively TRBD1 (6 bases). Germline V CDR1 and CDR2: SGDLS, YYNGEE. The CDR3 is 14 amino acids. Trimming took 6 bases from V and 0 from J, leaving 12 bases between them. The CDR3 region is CASKGGRANYGYTF. The CDR3 DNA is TGTGCCAGCAAGGGGGGCAGGGCTAACTATGGCTACACCTTC.

This clone turned up a few times. The CDR3 DNA follows: TGTGCCAGCAGTTTATGGGTGAACACTGAAGCTTTCTTT. Its translation: CASSLWVNTEAFF. The chain has TRBV28 and TRBJ1-1; no reliable D call. Germline CDR1 and CDR2: MDHEN and SYDVKM. The CDR3 totals 13 residues. V lost 0 bases to trimming and J lost 0 bases, with 2 bases between them.

The CDR3 here is CSVFIADTDTQYF. The CDR3 coding sequence is TGCAGCGTTTTCATAGCGGACACAGATACGCAGTATTTT. J is TRBJ2-3 and V is TRBV29-1; a possible D gene is TRBD2 (6 bases). Germline V gene data show CDR1 as SQVTM and CDR2 as ANQGSEA. The V and J ends lost 5 bases and 2 bases respectively, with 11 bases between them. This CDR3 has 13 amino acids.

This chain links TRBV11-2 with TRBJ2-3; D may correspond to TRBD1 or TRBD2 (6 bases each). The germline V gene encodes CDR1 SGHAT and CDR2 FQNNGV. Trimming took off 7 bases at V and 6 bases at J, with 23 bases between the two ends. The CDR3 runs to 16 residues. CDR3 DNA: TGTGCCAGCAAAGTCCTCGGGGGCCCGGGGGAGGATACGCAGTATTTT. Protein: CASKVLGGPGEDTQYF.

A note on this clone: The sample holds other DNA sequences that translate to the same CDR3. The chain employs TRBV27 and TRBJ1-1; D might be TRBD1 (6 bases). The germline V gene encodes CDR1 MNHEY and CDR2 SMNVEV (reference sequence). The V and J ends lost 3 bases and 5 bases respectively, with 13 bases between them. CDR3 size: 14 residues. The CDR3 DNA reads as TGTGCCAGCAGTTTTGGAGGGGGGGGAACTGAAGCTTTCTTT. Translation gives CASSFGGGGTEAFF.

The chain recombines TRBV6-6 with TRBJ2-3, with 7 bases that match TRBD2. With 6 bases clipped from V and 1 base from J, the junction kept 10 bases outside the gene matches. This CDR3 contains 16 residues. CDR1 is MNHNY, CDR2 SVGAGI, per germline (reference sequence). The DNA of the CDR3 is TGTGCCAGCAGCGAGCTCCGGCTAGCGGGCACAGATACGCAGTATTTT. It yields the protein CASSELRLAGTDTQYF.

This clone has only one observation. CDR3 residues: CASSLYKGLVSNEQFF. CDR3 DNA sequence: TGTGCCAGCAGTTTATATAAGGGACTAGTATCCAATGAGCAGTTCTTC. V and J are TRBV28 and TRBJ2-1, with 8 bases matching TRBD2. The ends lost 1 base at V and 6 bases at J; junction bases unmatched: 8. The CDR3 consists of 16 residues. Germline loops: CDR1 MDHEN, CDR2 SYDVKM.

The chain links TRBV7-3 to TRBJ2-5; D gene uncertain. Germline V lookup: CDR1 SGHTA, CDR2 FQGTGA. The V gene lost 1 base and the J gene lost 2 bases, with 14 bases spanning the gap. The CDR3 is 16 residues long. Here the CDR3 reads CASSLSLGGRQETQYF. As DNA, the CDR3 is TGTGCCAGCAGCTTAAGTTTGGGTGGCAGACAAGAGACCCAGTACTTC.

The V gene is TRBV28, the J gene TRBJ2-1, with D tentatively TRBD1 or TRBD2 (6 bases each). The V and J ends lost 3 bases and 9 bases respectively, with 12 bases between them. The CDR3 contains 13 residues. The germline gives CDR1 MDHEN, CDR2 SYDVKM. CDR3 sequence: CASSFLGGTEQFF. The CDR3 DNA sequence: TGTGCCAGCAGTTTTCTAGGGGGGACTGAGCAGTTCTTC. Full variable domain (outside the CDR3, taken from reference TRBV28 and TRBJ2-1): DVKVTQSSRYLVKRTGEKVFLECVQDMDHENMFWYRQDPGLGLRLIYFSYDVKMKEKGDIPEGYSVSREKKERFSLILESASTNQTSMYLCASSFLGGTEQFFGPGTRLTVL.

V is TRBV2 and J is TRBJ2-3, with a weak D call TRBD2 (6 bases). V lost 7 bases, J lost 0 bases, and 14 bases lay in between. CDR3 size: 15 residues. Germline values: CDR1 SNHLY, CDR2 FYNNEI. The CDR3 protein is CASNMGGFSTDTQYF. In DNA, the CDR3 is TGTGCCAGCAATATGGGGGGTTTTAGCACAGATACGCAGTATTTT.

The chain couples TRBV5-1 to TRBJ2-1, with 7 positions matching TRBD1. The CDR3 is 16 amino acids. V shed 5 bases, J shed 2 bases, and the junction held 10 bases outside the gene matches. Germline V gene data show CDR1 as SGHRS and CDR2 as YFSETQ. The CDR3 sequence is CASRPRGGPPYNEQFF. As DNA, the CDR3 is TGCGCCAGCAGGCCTCGAGGGGGCCCTCCCTACAATGAGCAGTTCTTC.

The chain is built from TRBV28 and TRBJ1-2; D remains unclear. This CDR3 spans 14 amino acids. Germline V lookup: CDR1 MDHEN, CDR2 SYDVKM. V was cut by 3 bases and J by 0 bases, with 8 bases left in between. CDR3 protein: CASSLANANYGYTF. CDR3 bases: TGTGCCAGCAGTTTGGCGAACGCTAACTATGGCTACACCTTC.